A single sample is the source of the 14 T cell receptor beta chains below, sequenced in a study of blood T cell repertoires in COVID-19. Data came from immunoSEQ multiplex PCR; TCRdb stores just in-frame clones and leaves some out. The sample consists of about 120,000 clones, 79% of them appearing once. The sequenced material came from peripheral blood. The receptors come from an elderly woman with acute or convalescent COVID-19.

The chain links TRBV2 to TRBJ1-3; D not resolved. Trimming cost V 5 bases and J 5 bases, with 10 bases left between them. There are 13 residues in the CDR3. CDR1 is SNHLY and CDR2 is FYNNEI in the germline V gene. CDR3: CASSTQARNTIYF. The CDR3 nucleotides are TGTGCCAGCAGTACCCAAGCGAGAAACACCATATATTTT. The full variable domain, in which reference TRBV2 and TRBJ1-3 provide the parts outside the CDR3, is EPEVTQTPSHQVTQMGQEVILRCVPISNHLYFYWYRQILGQKVEFLVSFYNNEISEKSEIFDDQFSVERPDGSNFTLKIRSTKLEDSAMYFCASSTQARNTIYFGEGSWLTVV.

This clone was seen only a few times. This chain connects TRBV7-2 to TRBJ1-3; tentatively, D is TRBD1 (5 bases). This CDR3 contains 13 residues. CDR1 is SGHTA and CDR2 is FQGNSA in the germline V gene. V was cut by 1 base and J by 4 bases, with 5 bases left in between. The CDR3 sequence is CASSLDRGNTIYF. In DNA form, the CDR3 reads TGTGCCAGCAGCTTAGACAGGGGAAACACCATATATTTT.

This chain uses TRBV5-6 with TRBJ2-7; D gene ambiguous. The V and J ends lost 3 bases and 2 bases respectively, with 12 bases between them. This CDR3 is 14 amino acids long. Germline loops: CDR1 SGHDT, CDR2 YYEEEE. The CDR3 is CASSSPLHPYEQYF. DNA of the CDR3: TGTGCCAGCAGCTCCCCACTCCACCCCTACGAGCAGTACTTC.

The J gene is TRBJ1-1, the V gene TRBV2; TRBD1 matches at 10 bases. V trimming: 4 bases; J trimming: 2 bases; junction bases outside the gene matches: 4. The germline gives CDR1 SNHLY, CDR2 FYNNEI. The CDR3 length is 15 residues. CDR3 region: CASSVRQGANTEAFF. The CDR3 DNA reads TGTGCCAGCAGTGTCCGACAGGGGGCAAACACTGAAGCTTTCTTT. Using reference TRBV2 and TRBJ1-1 for the parts outside the CDR3, the full variable domain is EPEVTQTPSHQVTQMGQEVILRCVPISNHLYFYWYRQILGQKVEFLVSFYNNEISEKSEIFDDQFSVERPDGSNFTLKIRSTKLEDSAMYFCASSVRQGANTEAFFGQGTRLTVV.

This clone was seen a single time. The chain employs TRBV27 and TRBJ1-6; TRBD1 matches at 7 bases. The CDR3 is made up of 14 amino acids. V lost 5 bases, J lost 14 bases, and 12 bases stayed unmatched. CDR1 is MNHEY and CDR2 is SMNVEV in the germline V gene (reference sequence). CDR3 nucleotides: TGTGCCAGCAGTCTCTCGGACAGGAACGGGGCCCTCCACTTT. This sequence encodes CASSLSDRNGALHF.

This sequence joins TRBV19 and TRBJ2-5; D is possibly TRBD2 (6 bases). Germline CDR1 LNHDA, CDR2 SQIVND (reference sequence). Deletions cut 5 bases from V and 4 bases from J, with 17 bases between. The CDR3 runs to 15 residues. The chain's CDR3 is CASSSSGTRGETQYF. The DNA for the CDR3 is TGTGCCAGTAGTTCCTCCGGGACTCGCGGAGAGACCCAGTACTTC. The whole variable domain, remainder taken from reference TRBV19 and TRBJ2-5, is DGGITQSPKYLFRKEGQNVTLSCEQNLNHDAMYWYRQDPGQGLRLIYYSQIVNDFQKGDIAEGYSVSREKKESFPLTVTSAQKNPTAFYLCASSSSGTRGETQYFGPGTRLLVL.

The chain is built from TRBV9 and TRBJ2-7; D perhaps matches TRBD1 (6 bases). Germline CDR1 is SGDLS and CDR2 is YYNGEE. The V end lost 6 bases, the J end lost 3 bases, and 19 bases lay between the germline ends. This CDR3 has 15 amino acids. CDR3 coding DNA: TGTGCCAGCACCCAGGGGCCAGGTAGGCGCTACGAGCAGTACTTC. Translating it yields CASTQGPGRRYEQYF.

The CDR3 DNA reads as TGTGCCATCAGTGAGTCGGCAGAAGCTTTCTTT. Protein product: CAISESAEAFF. This chain uses TRBV10-3 with TRBJ1-1, with D unresolved. V lost 0 bases and J lost 8, with 4 bases in between. Looked up from germline, CDR1 is ENHRY and CDR2 is SYGVKD. CDR3 size: 11 residues.

This clone was observed a single time. The chain links TRBV5-1 to TRBJ2-1; 7 nucleotides agree with TRBD2. This CDR3 region has 14 residues. The trim removed 2 bases at V and 6 bases at J, leaving 5 bases unmatched. Per germline, CDR1 SGHRS and CDR2 YFSETQ. The DNA of the CDR3 is TGCGCCAGCAGCTTTGGGGGGGACGGCAATGAGCAGTTCTTC. Protein product: CASSFGGDGNEQFF.

In its sample, this clone was seen once. CDR3 sequence: CASIRGGTGSGYTF. CDR3 nucleotides: TGTGCCAGTATCCGAGGGGGGACAGGGAGCGGCTACACCTTC. The rearrangement uses TRBV19 and TRBJ1-2; 9 bases are a match to TRBD1. Germline CDR1 reads LNHDA; CDR2 reads SQIVND (reference sequence). This CDR3 is built from 14 residues. V trimming: 7 bases; J trimming: 8 bases; junction bases outside the gene matches: 11.

This clone appeared a single time. The chain recombines TRBV5-1 with TRBJ2-7; 8 bases match TRBD2. CDR1 and CDR2 (germline): SGHRS, YFSETQ. The length of the CDR3 is 14 residues. With V trimmed by 4 bases and J by 1 base, 4 bases remained unmatched. CDR3 sequence: CASSPTSGSYEQYF. As DNA, the CDR3 is TGCGCCAGCAGCCCAACTAGCGGATCCTACGAGCAGTACTTC.

The chain couples TRBV18 to TRBJ1-2; D remains unclear. This CDR3 has 17 amino acids. V was shortened by 3 bases and J by 0 bases, with 17 bases between the two germline ends. The germline V gene encodes CDR1 KGHSH and CDR2 LQKENI. CDR3 residues: CASSPDSGWRPNYGYTF. CDR3 nucleotides: TGTGCCAGCTCACCTGATTCCGGCTGGAGGCCTAACTATGGCTACACCTTC. Variable domain in full (rest from reference TRBV18 and TRBJ1-2): NAGVMQNPRHLVRRRGQEARLRCSPMKGHSHVYWYRQLPEEGLKFMVYLQKENIIDESGMPKERFSAEFPKEGPSILRIQQVVRGDSAAYFCASSPDSGWRPNYGYTFGSGTRLTVV.

V gene TRBV27 combines with J gene TRBJ1-1, with TRBD1 matching 7 bases. CDR1 is MNHEY, CDR2 SMNVEV, per germline (reference sequence). V was clipped by 5 bases and J by 1 base; unmatched bases: 4. The CDR3 has 14 amino acids. The CDR3 is CASSPRDRNTEAFF. CDR3 nucleotides: TGTGCCAGCAGTCCCCGGGACAGGAACACTGAAGCTTTCTTT.

V and J are TRBV4-3 and TRBJ2-3; D is undetermined. From germline, CDR1 is LGHNA and CDR2 YSLEER. The CDR3 is made up of 16 amino acids. The V end lost 2 bases, the J end lost 2 bases, and 14 bases lay between the germline ends. Here the CDR3 reads CASSQSRLRTTDTQYF. Written as DNA, the CDR3 is TGCGCCAGCAGCCAATCCCGTCTAAGAACCACAGATACGCAGTATTTT.